The clone carrying this TCR beta chain has a count of ten or more. What it recognizes is unknown. The CDR3 is 15 residues long. The V end lost 0 bases, the J end lost 0 bases, and 6 bases lay between the germline ends. Germline-derived CDR1 and CDR2 are SGHRS and YFSETQ. Molecules of cDNA were individually given unique molecular identifiers that were attached to them. Via MiXCR, TCRdb re-called the 5' RACE reads, giving one row per CDR3 protein. This sample has over 60,000 distinct CDR3 sequences, with 9.5% to 13% found just once. This record comes from a study of early T cells in non-severe SARS-CoV-2 infection. Overall study: The chains were unpaired, and the sequenced material was bulk RNA from unsorted whole blood. General study points: Anti-spike CD8 responses were favored in VDJdb matching, and private and CD4 specificities were missed.

This material consisted of whole blood, taken at baseline. The receptor's source is an adult who was a healthcare worker with PCR-confirmed SARS-CoV-2 infection or an uninfected control (not recorded which). V gene TRBV5-1 combines with J gene TRBJ2-2; D remains unclear. The chain's CDR3 is CASSLGGTNTGELFF. For the CDR3, the DNA is TGCGCCAGCAGCTTGGGGGGAACGAACACCGGGGAGCTGTTTTTT.